Listed here are 5 T cell receptor beta chains from one sample, sequenced in a study of monozygotic twins with inflammatory bowel disease. Using the 5' RACE reads, TCRdb records one entry per CDR3 protein without DNA. The repertoire table contains approximately 150,000 distinct CDR3 sequences. The sequenced material came from blood. These TCRs come from a human donor with ulcerative colitis or Crohn's disease, or a healthy co-twin of an affected twin (not recorded which).

J is TRBJ2-3 and V is TRBV7-2. CDR3 length equals 12 residues. Germline V CDR1 and CDR2: SGHTA, FQGNSA. CDR3 sequence: CASSLSRDTQYF.

V is TRBV5-1 and J is TRBJ2-5; with no DNA, the TCRdb D assignment of TRBD1 cannot be verified. The length of the CDR3 is 14 residues. CDR1 SGHRS and CDR2 YFSETQ come from the germline V gene. Here the CDR3 reads CASSFTTGDQTQYF.

Judged by frequency, this clonotype is medium-sized. The genes are TRBV7-2 and TRBJ1-1. The CDR3 is made up of 13 amino acids. In germline, CDR1 is SGHTA, CDR2 FQGNSA. The CDR3 protein is CASSSLGALEAFF.

The gene calls are TRBV12-5 and TRBJ2-2; TCRdb gives TRBD2 as the D gene, but with no DNA this cannot be confirmed. Germline CDR1 and CDR2: LGHNT and FRNRAP. The CDR3 spans 16 residues. CDR3 region: CASGLGLAGNTGELFF.

V and J are TRBV4-1 and TRBJ2-7. The germline CDR1 and CDR2 sequences are MGHRA and YSYEKL. This CDR3 is built from 15 residues. The CDR3 reads CASSQGVFEVREQYF.